Each of the 26 T cell receptor beta chains below was sequenced from the same sample in a study of T cells expressing NK-cell markers (dated by TCRdb to 2018 to 2021). Libraries were built with 5' RACE. The data were produced on an Illumina HiSeq 2000. After reprocessing by TCRdb, each CDR3 protein sequence is one entry, and no DNA is given. The record for this sample contains about 460,000 distinct CDR3 sequences. The top ten constitute 1.4% of the sample. The sample was blood T cells: a sorted CD56 or NKG2C T cell subset, CD4+ or CD8+ T cells, or bulk PBMC T cells (not recorded which). The receptors stem from a woman between 45 and 60 years old in good health. Donor details come from another sample of the same person, matched by shared clones.

J is TRBJ1-1 and V is TRBV5-1; there is no DNA to check the TCRdb D call of TRBD1. Germline V CDR1 and CDR2: SGHRS, YFSETQ. The CDR3 runs 15 residues. CDR3 amino acids: CASSLLGPANTEAFF.

The V and J genes are TRBV10-3 and TRBJ2-1; TCRdb designates TRBD2, a call that cannot be tested without DNA. The V gene's germline CDR1 is ENHRY and CDR2 SYGVKD. The CDR3 length is 14 residues. The CDR3: CAISGTSGSTEQFF.

The rearrangement joins TRBV30 to TRBJ2-2; TCRdb indicates TRBD2, and absent DNA this call remains unverified. Germline V gene lookup returns CDR1 GTSNPN and CDR2 SVGIG (reference sequence). The CDR3 is 15 amino acids. The CDR3 loop reads CAWSDSGRANGELFF.

This rearrangement joins TRBV7-2 to TRBJ2-1; TCRdb returns TRBD1, unconfirmable since there is no DNA. CDR3 size: 15 residues. Germline V lookup: CDR1 SGHTA, CDR2 FQGNSA. The CDR3 sequence is CASKVPGSGSGEQFF.

The chain recombines TRBV7-8 with TRBJ2-1. The CDR3 has 15 residues. The germline V gene has CDR1 SGHVS and CDR2 FQNEAQ. CDR3 amino acids: CASSSLYGLDNEQFF. Together with reference TRBV7-8 and TRBJ2-1, the CDR3 gives the full variable domain: GAGVSQSPRYKVAKRGQDVALRCDPISGHVSLFWYQQALGQGPEFLTYFQNEAQLDKSGLPSDRFFAERPEGSVSTLKIQRTQQEDSAVYLCASSSLYGLDNEQFFGPGTRLTVL.

The chain combines TRBV6-5 with TRBJ2-1. The length of the CDR3 is 13 residues. Germline lookup yields CDR1 MNHEY and CDR2 SVGAGI. The CDR3 sequence: CASSFSVYNEQFF.

The chain combines TRBV9 with TRBJ2-3; TCRdb designates TRBD2, a call that cannot be tested without DNA. CDR1 and CDR2 (germline): SGDLS, YYNGEE. The CDR3 runs to 14 residues. The CDR3 loop reads CASGSGSQADTQYF.

This chain links TRBV12-3 or TRBV12-4 with TRBJ2-7. CDR3 length: 13 residues. CDR3 sequence reads: CASSFQATREQYF.

The chain combines TRBV25-1 with TRBJ2-1; TCRdb proposes TRBD2, but this gene call is untestable without DNA. The CDR3 is 15 amino acids. Germline CDR1 and CDR2: MGHDK and SYGVNS. The CDR3 loop reads CASSSTGAIYNEQFF.

V and J are TRBV4-1 and TRBJ2-1; the TCRdb call, TRBD2, lacks DNA for checking. Looked up from germline, CDR1 is MGHRA and CDR2 is YSYEKL. This CDR3 comprises 14 residues. The CDR3 sequence is CASSQDSGTSVRFF.

V usage is TRBV11-2 and J usage is TRBJ2-1; no DNA is available, so the TRBD1 call from TCRdb remains unchecked. Germline V lookup: CDR1 SGHAT, CDR2 FQNNGV. This CDR3 region has 14 residues. CDR3: CASSIQGSYNEQFF.

This CDR3 reads CASSLSGGRYGYTF. V usage is TRBV27 and J usage is TRBJ1-2; TCRdb outputs TRBD1, but without DNA this stays unchecked. The CDR3 sequence is 14 residues long. The germline V gene encodes CDR1 MNHEY and CDR2 SMNVEV (reference sequence).

The chain joins TRBV15 to TRBJ2-1. The CDR3 consists of 15 residues. Per the germline V gene, CDR1 is LNHNV and CDR2 is YYDKDF (reference sequence). CDR3: CATSRGDIAYNEQFF.

The chain is built from TRBV5-1 and TRBJ1-4; TCRdb's assignment of TRBD1 cannot be checked, as there is no DNA. CDR1 is SGHRS, CDR2 YFSETQ, per germline. CDR3 length: 15 residues. The chain's CDR3 is CASSLAVLDSEKLFF.

V and J are TRBV12-3 or TRBV12-4 and TRBJ2-5. The CDR3 loop spans 14 amino acids. This chain's CDR3 is CASSFSRVEETQYF.

The chain carries TRBV7-9 and TRBJ1-2; TCRdb names TRBD1, which stays unverified in the absence of DNA. The germline CDR1 and CDR2 sequences are SEHNR and FQNEAQ (reference sequence). The CDR3 sequence is 15 residues long. CDR3 in amino acids: CASSLLTGDNYGYTF.

This rearrangement joins TRBV11-3 to TRBJ2-1; TCRdb gives TRBD1 as the D gene, but with no DNA this cannot be confirmed. This CDR3 has 16 residues. Germline-derived CDR1 and CDR2 are SGHNT and YENEEA. The CDR3 sequence is CASSLDGVPTYNEQFF.

The chain couples TRBV27 to TRBJ2-3; TCRdb's D call of TRBD2 is untestable without DNA. This CDR3 spans 14 amino acids. CDR1 is MNHEY and CDR2 is SMNVEV in the germline V gene (reference sequence). The CDR3 loop is CAIRDWRYTDTQYF.

The rearrangement uses TRBV7-8 and TRBJ2-2. CDR3 size: 13 residues. Germline lookup yields CDR1 SGHVS and CDR2 FQNEAQ. Here the CDR3 reads CASSFLITGELFF. Variable domain in full (rest from reference TRBV7-8 and TRBJ2-2): GAGVSQSPRYKVAKRGQDVALRCDPISGHVSLFWYQQALGQGPEFLTYFQNEAQLDKSGLPSDRFFAERPEGSVSTLKIQRTQQEDSAVYLCASSFLITGELFFGEGSRLTVL.

The chain recombines TRBV7-9 with TRBJ2-4; TCRdb returns TRBD2, unconfirmable since there is no DNA. This CDR3 has 17 amino acids. CDR1 SEHNR and CDR2 FQNEAQ come from the germline V gene (reference sequence). CDR3 residues: CASSRMASGSWGNIQYF.

This chain joins TRBV6-5 and TRBJ2-1; there is no DNA to check the TCRdb D call of TRBD2. The germline CDR1 and CDR2 sequences are MNHEY and SVGAGI. This CDR3 contains 15 residues. CDR3 in amino acids: CASRFTSGYYNEQFF.

This sequence joins TRBV7-9 and TRBJ2-1; TCRdb selects TRBD2, and the lack of DNA leaves this call unchecked. Germline CDR1 is SEHNR and CDR2 is FQNEAQ (reference sequence). The CDR3 consists of 16 residues. The CDR3 sequence is CASSPGLAGALFEQFF.

This chain joins TRBV10-1 and TRBJ2-7; the D gene TCRdb calls, TRBD2, cannot be checked with no DNA. The CDR3 sequence is 16 residues long. The germline CDR1 and CDR2 sequences are WNHNN and SYGVQD (reference sequence). The chain's CDR3 is CASSEAGLGGPREQYF.

The CDR3 loop is CASSLIATDTQYF. This chain connects TRBV2 to TRBJ2-3. This CDR3 spans 13 amino acids. The germline gives CDR1 SNHLY, CDR2 FYNNEI.

The gene calls are TRBV12-3 or TRBV12-4 and TRBJ1-1. The length of the CDR3 is 14 residues. The CDR3 region is CASSFQVDNTEAFF.

The V and J genes are TRBV28 and TRBJ1-3. This CDR3 is built from 14 residues. Germline-derived CDR1 and CDR2 are MDHEN and SYDVKM. CDR3 loop: CASRPSPGRDTIYF. Filled out from reference TRBV28 and TRBJ1-3, the complete variable domain reads DVKVTQSSRYLVKRTGEKVFLECVQDMDHENMFWYRQDPGLGLRLIYFSYDVKMKEKGDIPEGYSVSREKKERFSLILESASTNQTSMYLCASRPSPGRDTIYFGEGSWLTVV.